Below, 32 T cell receptor beta chains from the same sample are listed, as sequenced in a study of blood T cells in healthy people across ages. Using a J-beta primer mix together with a sample-barcoded 5' primer, a second PCR was run for roughly 6 to 11 cycles. MiXCR, run by TCRdb on the 5' RACE reads, gives a single entry per CDR3 protein. The sample has over 1.5 million distinct CDR3 sequences; about 49% are singletons. Sequenced material: blood. These receptors all come from a woman aged 40 to 55 in good health.

The sample holds a few counts of this clonotype. The chain joins TRBV10-3 to TRBJ2-3; 10 nucleotides agree with TRBD2. The trim removed 2 bases at V and 8 bases at J, leaving 4 bases unmatched. The CDR3 covers 14 residues. Germline CDR1 ENHRY, CDR2 SYGVKD. CDR3 region: CAISELAGVSTQYF. In DNA form, the CDR3 reads TGTGCCATCAGTGAGCTAGCGGGGGTTTCTACGCAGTATTTT.

CDR3 sequence: CASSLDRTGWYGYTF. CDR3 DNA: TGTGCCAGCAGCTTAGACCGGACGGGTTGGTATGGCTACACCTTC. This chain uses TRBV11-2 with TRBJ1-2; D is unresolved. This CDR3 comprises 15 residues. Trimming left V 0 bases short and J 5 bases short, with 13 bases between. Germline CDR1 reads SGHAT; CDR2 reads FQNNGV.

CDR3 nucleotides: TGTGCCAGCAGCTCACCGACAGGGATTCGGTTCTTC. This codes for CASSSPTGIRFF. This chain connects TRBV7-2 to TRBJ2-1, with 7 bases matching TRBD1. V gave up 4 bases and J gave up 15 bases; unmatched junction bases: 9. In germline, CDR1 is SGHTA, CDR2 FQGNSA. This CDR3 comprises 12 residues. Filled out from reference TRBV7-2 and TRBJ2-1, the complete variable domain reads GAGVSQSPSNKVTEKGKDVELRCDPISGHTALYWYRQSLGQGLEFLIYFQGNSAPDKSGLPSDRFSAERTGGSVSTLTIQRTQQEDSAVYLCASSSPTGIRFFGPGTRLTVL.

The CDR3 region is CAIPYEPDLFRYEQYF. DNA of the CDR3: TGTGCCATCCCCTACGAGCCCGACCTGTTCCGCTACGAGCAGTACTTC. The chain employs TRBV6-5 and TRBJ2-5; D unresolved. The tail of the sequence fits TRBJ2-7 better, so the J call may be wrong. CDR1 and CDR2 from the germline V gene are MNHEY and SVGAGI. This CDR3 spans 16 amino acids.

This sequence joins TRBV12-3 or TRBV12-4 and TRBJ2-1; D ambiguous. Between the trimmed V and J ends, which lost 8 bases and 9 bases, there was a span of 11 bases. The CDR3 has 11 residues. CDR3 in amino acids: CASLRVGEQFF. The CDR3 region has the DNA TGTGCCAGCCTTAGGGTAGGTGAGCAGTTCTTC.

This CDR3 is CSVTKDTQYF. In DNA form, the CDR3 reads TGCAGCGTTACCAAAGATACGCAGTATTTT. The V and J genes are TRBV29-1 and TRBJ2-3, with D hard to call. CDR3 length: 10 residues. Per germline, CDR1 SQVTM and CDR2 ANQGSEA. The V gene lost 5 bases and the J gene lost 5 bases, with 5 bases spanning the gap.

This clonotype showed up many times. Sequence at one end of the junction differs from germline and may be a read error. V is TRBV27 and J is TRBJ2-7, with 7 bases that match TRBD1. Looked up from germline, CDR1 is MNHEY and CDR2 is SMNVEV (reference sequence). This CDR3 spans 14 amino acids. CDR3 in DNA: TGCGCCAGCAGCTTCCGGGACAGAGTCTACGAGCAGTACTTC. Residues: CASSFRDRVYEQYF.

In this sample, this clonotype turned up many times. One end of the junction fails to match germline, which may point to a read error. This sequence joins TRBV4-2 and TRBJ2-1; TRBD1 matches 8 bases. CDR3 size: 15 residues. The germline V gene encodes CDR1 LGHNA and CDR2 YNFKEQ. The CDR3, as DNA: TGCGCCAGCAGCCAAGACAGGGGCCCCTACAATGAGCAGTTCTTC. It specifies CASSQDRGPYNEQFF.

CDR3 in amino acids: CASSQDLPSGGKGEQFF. CDR3 bases: TGTGCCAGCAGCCAAGATCTCCCTAGCGGGGGAAAGGGTGAGCAGTTCTTC. This sequence joins TRBV4-2 and TRBJ2-1, with 10 bases matching TRBD2. Trimming at V came to 0 bases and at J to 9 bases, leaving 11 bases not matched to a gene. Germline V gene lookup returns CDR1 LGHNA and CDR2 YNFKEQ. There are 17 residues in the CDR3.

This clonotype was counted a few times. V usage is TRBV20-1 and J usage is TRBJ2-1; no reliable D call. CDR1 DFQATT and CDR2 SNEGSKA come from the germline V gene (reference sequence). V was clipped by 2 bases and J by 0 bases, with 11 bases between them. The CDR3 is made up of 15 amino acids. The CDR3: CSARSTGSSYNEQFF. In DNA form, the CDR3 reads TGCAGTGCTAGAAGCACCGGTAGCTCCTACAATGAGCAGTTCTTC.

This clonotype was counted a few times. The rearrangement uses TRBV3-1 and TRBJ2-7, with 10 positions matching TRBD1. Losses at the gene ends were 2 bases for V and 7 bases for J; bases not matched to a gene: 11. Germline V gene data show CDR1 as LGHDT and CDR2 as YNNKEL (reference sequence). This CDR3 spans 16 amino acids. The CDR3 nucleotides read TGTGCCAGCAGCCAACTGACAGGGGGCTCCTACAATGAGCAGTACTTC. This codes for CASSQLTGGSYNEQYF.

This sequence joins TRBV20-1 and TRBJ1-5; possible D gene TRBD1, 5 bases. The V end was cut by 6 bases, the J end by 0 bases, with 15 bases between. CDR3 length equals 15 residues. Germline values: CDR1 DFQATT, CDR2 SNEGSKA (reference sequence). The CDR3 DNA reads as TGCAGTGCAGACCTTGGGACGGATAGCAATCAGCCCCAGCATTTT. Translating it yields CSADLGTDSNQPQHF.

This chain connects TRBV18 to TRBJ1-5; 10 nucleotides line up with TRBD1. CDR3 length: 16 amino acids. The V and J ends lost 0 bases and 7 bases, in that order; junction bases with no gene match: 6. Germline V gene lookup returns CDR1 KGHSH and CDR2 LQKENI. This CDR3 is CASSPPGTGARQPQHF. CDR3 DNA sequence: TGTGCCAGCTCACCACCGGGGACAGGGGCTCGGCAGCCCCAGCATTTT.

The rearrangement links TRBV4-3 to TRBJ2-3, with 8 nucleotides matching TRBD2. CDR1 is LGHNA, CDR2 YSLEER, per germline. The CDR3 spans 17 residues. V trimming: 0 bases; J trimming: 2 bases; junction bases outside the gene matches: 7. The CDR3 protein is CASSQDVIAGYTDTQYF. For the CDR3, the DNA is TGCGCCAGCAGCCAAGATGTAATAGCGGGGTACACAGATACGCAGTATTTT.

This clonotype came up a few times. V gene TRBV28 combines with J gene TRBJ2-1, with D possibly called TRBD1 or TRBD2 (6 bases each). V lost 9 bases and J 3 bases, leaving 15 bases between the germline ends. Looked up from germline, CDR1 is MDHEN and CDR2 is SYDVKM. This CDR3 has 14 amino acids. The DNA for the CDR3 is TGTGCCAGTGGTCCGGGGGCACTCTACAATGAGCAGTTCTTC. Protein sequence: CASGPGALYNEQFF.

The V gene is TRBV14, the J gene TRBJ2-1, with unresolved D. Trimming left V 1 base short and J 3 bases short, with 13 bases between. The germline V gene encodes CDR1 SGHDN and CDR2 FVKESK. The CDR3 extends over 16 amino acids. CDR3 nucleotide sequence: TGTGCCAGCAGCCAAGGATTAGGGCGGAACTACAATGAGCAGTTCTTC. Translation gives CASSQGLGRNYNEQFF.

Many counts were recorded for this clonotype. The chain recombines TRBV4-2 with TRBJ2-5; tentative D call: TRBD2 (5 bases). Germline V gene sequence: CDR1 LGHNA, CDR2 YNFKEQ. The V and J ends lost 4 bases and 5 bases respectively, with 11 bases between them. The CDR3 loop spans 13 amino acids. The CDR3 here is CASSPGEEETQYF. The CDR3 DNA is TGTGCCAGCAGCCCCGGGGAAGAGGAGACCCAGTACTTC.

This rearrangement joins TRBV6-1 to TRBJ2-7, with D possibly TRBD2 on 5 matching bases. V was trimmed by 2 bases and J by 1 base, leaving 12 bases between them. In germline, CDR1 is MNHNS, CDR2 SASEGT. The CDR3 spans 15 residues. The CDR3 sequence: CASSEWGSASYEQYF. The CDR3 DNA is TGTGCCAGCAGTGAATGGGGTAGCGCTTCCTACGAGCAGTACTTC.

This clonotype was found once. V and J are TRBV6-6 and TRBJ1-4; TRBD1 is a possible D gene (6 bases). V gave up 2 bases and J gave up 1 base, with 14 bases separating them. Germline CDR1 reads MNHNY; CDR2 reads SVGAGI (reference sequence). This CDR3 is built from 17 residues. The CDR3 region has the DNA TGTGCCAGCAGTTACCGGGCACAGGGTGTAACTAATGAAAAACTGTTTTTT. Amino acid sequence: CASSYRAQGVTNEKLFF.

V and J are TRBV4-3 and TRBJ2-1, with a possible D match to TRBD2 (6 bases). Per the germline V gene, CDR1 is LGHNA and CDR2 is YSLEER. The CDR3 is 15 residues long. Trimming took off 3 bases at V and 10 bases at J, with 19 bases between the two ends. CDR3 nucleotides: TGCGCCAGCAGCCAGGGCCCTAGGGAGCGGGCCGAGCAGTTCTTC. As protein: CASSQGPRERAEQFF.

The chain carries TRBV5-6 and TRBJ2-5; TRBD1 matches 7 bases. Germline V gene sequence: CDR1 SGHDT, CDR2 YYEEEE. V trimming: 2 bases; J trimming: 5 bases; junction bases outside the gene matches: 6. The CDR3 runs 14 residues. The CDR3 DNA reads as TGTGCCAGCAGCTTTCAGGGGGTCGAGGAGACCCAGTACTTC. This encodes CASSFQGVEETQYF.

This clonotype has just a few counts. The CDR3 sequence: CASSLAGQAQSIQYF. In nucleotides, the CDR3 is TGTGCCAGCAGCTTAGCCGGACAGGCACAAAGCATTCAGTACTTC. The J gene is TRBJ2-4, the V gene TRBV7-2, with 7 bases matching TRBD1. Germline V gives CDR1 SGHTA, CDR2 FQGNSA. V trimming: 0 bases; J trimming: 9 bases; junction bases outside the gene matches: 8. CDR3 length equals 15 residues.

The rearrangement joins TRBV10-3 to TRBJ2-7, with D perhaps TRBD1 (5 bases). This CDR3 spans 13 amino acids. V was trimmed by 6 bases and J by 0 bases, leaving 9 bases between them. In germline, CDR1 is ENHRY, CDR2 SYGVKD. The CDR3 loop is CAISDRSSYEQYF. CDR3 sequence (DNA): TGTGCCATCAGCGACAGAAGCTCCTACGAGCAGTACTTC.

The chain uses TRBV25-1 and TRBJ2-5; D is uncertain. With 1 base removed from V and 1 base from J, the gap between germline ends came to 4 bases. Germline CDR1 MGHDK, CDR2 SYGVNS. The CDR3 extends over 13 amino acids. The CDR3 sequence: CASSEFVQETQYF. CDR3 in DNA: TGTGCCAGCAGTGAATTTGTCCAAGAGACCCAGTACTTC.

The chain has TRBV10-3 and TRBJ2-1; TRBD2 agrees at 9 bases. Trimming at V came to 7 bases and at J to 7 bases, leaving 5 bases not matched to a gene. The CDR3 length is 13 residues. In germline, CDR1 is ENHRY, CDR2 SYGVKD. CDR3: CAIMAGGSNEQFF. CDR3 DNA sequence: TGTGCCATCATGGCGGGGGGGAGTAATGAGCAGTTCTTC.

This clonotype was seen a handful of times. J is TRBJ2-5 and V is TRBV20-1; 9 bases line up with TRBD2. The J segment lost 1 base and the V segment lost 0 bases, leaving 6 bases of the junction unmatched. The germline gives CDR1 DFQATT, CDR2 SNEGSKA (reference sequence). This CDR3 region has 16 residues. CDR3 sequence: CSAREGLAGSQETQYF. Here the CDR3 DNA reads TGCAGTGCTAGAGAAGGGCTAGCGGGGTCCCAAGAGACCCAGTACTTC.

The chain combines TRBV20-1 with TRBJ1-2; D gene ambiguous. Germline V lookup: CDR1 DFQATT, CDR2 SNEGSKA (reference sequence). V was shortened by 8 bases and J by 8 bases, with 9 bases between the two germline ends. The CDR3 totals 9 residues. The CDR3 protein is CSPAWGYTF. The CDR3 bases are TGCAGTCCGGCCTGGGGCTACACCTTC.

The gene calls are TRBV5-6 and TRBJ1-2, with 8 bases aligning to TRBD1. V shed 4 bases, J shed 10 bases, and the junction held 6 bases outside the gene matches. Looked up from germline, CDR1 is SGHDT and CDR2 is YYEEEE. CDR3 size: 12 residues. The CDR3 region has the DNA TGTGCCAGCAGCCCTCAGGACAGGGTCTACACCTTC. Its protein is CASSPQDRVYTF.

This clonotype has only one observation. The V gene is TRBV20-1, the J gene TRBJ2-5; TRBD2 matches 9 bases. The DNA end favors TRBJ2-7, so the J call may be wrong. Germline assignment: CDR1 DFQATT and CDR2 SNEGSKA (reference sequence). The length of the CDR3 is 17 residues. CDR3 sequence (DNA): TGCAGTGCTAGAGATCGGGTAGCGGGGGCGTTCTCCTACGAGCAGTACTTC. It yields the protein CSARDRVAGAFSYEQYF.

The rearrangement joins TRBV11-2 to TRBJ2-1, with 10 nucleotides matching TRBD2. CDR3 length: 15 amino acids. J was trimmed by 5 bases and V by 5 bases; bases with no gene match: 6. CDR1 SGHAT and CDR2 FQNNGV come from the germline V gene. CDR3 protein: CASSGRSGGNNEQFF. CDR3 bases: TGTGCCAGCAGCGGACGTAGCGGGGGGAACAATGAGCAGTTCTTC.

This chain connects TRBV4-3 to TRBJ2-3, with D perhaps matching TRBD1 (6 bases). Germline CDR1 reads LGHNA; CDR2 reads YSLEER. V was clipped by 2 bases and J by 2 bases, with 14 bases between them. The CDR3 runs 16 residues. The CDR3 DNA follows: TGCGCCAGCAGCCAATTCGGGGCAGGGGCCACAGATACGCAGTATTTT. Protein product: CASSQFGAGATDTQYF.

The chain is built from TRBV6-6 and TRBJ2-5; 8 bases map to TRBD1. The CDR3 runs 14 residues. In germline, CDR1 is MNHNY, CDR2 SVGAGI (reference sequence). The trim removed 6 bases at V and 4 bases at J, leaving 7 bases unmatched. CDR3 in amino acids: CASSYRGVGETQYF. The CDR3 nucleotides read TGTGCCAGCAGCTACAGGGGGGTCGGAGAGACCCAGTACTTC.